This T cell receptor beta chain derives from a study of vaccination and CD4 T cells after COVID-19. Overall study context: Four females and six males made up the convalescents, with two Hispanic. Day 14 and days 161 to 241 post-vaccination were the sampling points for three convalescent patients.

TCRdb passed the PCR reads through MiXCR, listing each CDR3 protein once. Of 28,000 or so distinct CDR3 sequences listed, roughly 50% are singletons. As concerns this clonotype: Its antigen is currently unknown.

Findings of the study overall: The median number of SARS-CoV-2-reactive clonotypes increased from approximately 21 to 38, a change that did not reach significance. Sampling was limited to relatively few convalescent patients, with no early post-infection timepoints studied.

Time point in this sample: late sampling 161 to 241 days after vaccination in three convalescent patients. The clonotype originates from a human donor who had recovered from COVID-19. This specimen was CD4+ T cells from blood, taken about 7 months after SARS-CoV-2 vaccination.

The CDR3 nucleotides are TGTGCCAGCAGTTACGGCAGGGGCACTGAAGCTTTCTTT. It yields the protein CASSYGRGTEAFF. The chain couples TRBV6-5 to TRBJ1-1, with D possibly being TRBD1 (6 bases). Per germline, CDR1 MNHEY and CDR2 SVGAGI. The CDR3 is 13 amino acids. V shed 2 bases and J shed 4 bases, with 8 bases lying between them.